The T cell receptor beta chain described here comes from a study of identical twins. CDR1 SGDLS and CDR2 YYNGEE come from the germline V gene. Trimming at V came to 3 bases and at J to 4 bases, leaving 17 bases not matched to a gene. CDR3 size: 18 residues. Findings and caveats of the study: Interpretation of the results relied on cross-sectional statistical analysis and not on following the same donors. Model-predicted out-of-frame TCR alpha sharing fell below observed values in monozygotic twins.

Donors were all healthy Caucasians. This clonotype was recorded a few times. What it binds is unknown. Template switching supplied a universal primer site; unique molecular identifiers were carried on the cDNA. TCRdb redid the calling of the 5' RACE reads with MiXCR, one entry per CDR3 protein. Here the sample spans 1.5 million to 2 million distinct CDR3 sequences, less than 35% being singletons. The clonotype comes from a newborn girl in good health. Sequencing was performed on cord blood. The rearrangement links TRBV9 to TRBJ1-2, with TRBD1 identical over 8 bases. CDR3 amino acids: CASSEGTGRFPGSYGYTF. The CDR3, as DNA: TGTGCCAGCAGCGAAGGGACAGGCCGATTCCCGGGAAGCTATGGCTACACCTTC.